This TCR beta chain was identified during a study of shared clonotypes between healthy human individuals. Looking at the study overall: For every donor, three CD4 naive, three CD4 memory, two CD8 naive and one CD8 memory plates were used.

The donor population consisted of healthy HIV-negative adults with no recent acute infections or vaccinations. Subsets obtained from CD4+ cells comprised CD45RA+ naive and CD45RA-negative memory cells. The CDR3 has 20 residues. Germline CDR1 is LNHNV and CDR2 is YYDKDF (reference sequence). The V and J ends lost 2 bases and 0 bases, in that order; junction bases with no gene match: 8. TCRdb's table, derived via immunoSEQ multiplex PCR, lists solely in-frame clones and lacks some. The sample has roughly 200,000 clones, 65% to 80% seen once. The source is a man aged 25-40 years in good health. This chain links TRBV15 with TRBJ2-3; TRBD2 matches at 16 bases. Sample: memory CD4+ T cells sorted from blood. Described subset: CD45RA-negative fraction. CDR3 in amino acids: CATSRLRGLAGGSSTDTQYF. CDR3 coding DNA: TGTGCCACCAGCAGACTTCGGGGACTAGCGGGAGGGTCTAGCACAGATACGCAGTATTTT. The full variable domain, completed using reference TRBV15 and TRBJ2-3, is DAMVIQNPRYQVTQFGKPVTLSCSQTLNHNVMYWYQQKSSQAPKLLFHYYDKDFNNEADTPDNFQSRRPNTSFCFLDIRSPGLGDTAMYLCATSRLRGLAGGSSTDTQYFGPGTRLTVL.